This T cell receptor (beta chain) emerged from a study of blood T cell repertoires in COVID-19. Some clones are missing from TCRdb's copy, which holds only in-frame ones; the method was immunoSEQ multiplex PCR. The table records a few hundred thousand clones, about four fifths of them present only once. Clinical history as reported by participants underpinned cohort assignment. V was pared by 0 bases and J by 9 bases, with 12 bases between. Germline V gives CDR1 LGHNA, CDR2 YSLEER. CDR3 length: 14 residues. J is TRBJ2-1 and V is TRBV4-3; TRBD1 might be the D (6 bases). The source material was PBMCs or T cells enriched from blood (not recorded which). The clonotype originates from a woman aged 55-69 years who had recovered from COVID-19. CDR3 amino acids: CASSQEIQGTEQFF. The CDR3 DNA sequence: TGCGCCAGCAGCCAAGAAATACAGGGTACTGAGCAGTTCTTC.